The text below deals with one T cell receptor (beta chain). Its antigen is still unknown. One base away there is no much larger clone; base qualities are not given. The library was made by PCR. Sequenced on an Illumina HiSeq 2000. TCRdb reanalyzed the raw reads on its own, using fastp at Q25 for trimming and MiXCR for clone calling, and kept in-frame beta chains. Each CDR3 protein appears once, grouped with its most common genes and DNA. Counted in this sample were around 16,000 distinct CDR3 sequences; about 40% of them appeared once. Around 41% of the sample comes from the top ten. This record comes from a study of tumor-infiltrating lymphocytes in oesophageal squamous cell carcinoma (dated by TCRdb to 2016 to 2017). The CDR3 starts with the cysteine, ends with the phenylalanine, and has 14 residues. Here the CDR3 DNA is all that survives: 42 bases in frame from base 1. Per the germline V gene, MNHNS is the CDR1 and SASEGT is the CDR2.

The sequence is built from TRBV6-1 and TRBJ2-3; the D gene is not confidently resolved. The J call may be incorrect, as the DNA end agrees better with TRBJ1-5. This receptor was taken from a female donor with esophageal squamous cell carcinoma. Material: blood. The DNA reads as follows: TGTGCCAGCAGATCCCGACCCACCGTCAGGACCCAGCATTTT. This codes for CASRSRPTVRTQHF.